This entry lists 32 T cell receptor beta chains sequenced from one sample in a study of identical twins. Via MiXCR, TCRdb re-called the 5' RACE reads, giving one row per CDR3 protein. The table lists 700,000 to 950,000 distinct CDR3 sequences, roughly an eighth of them singletons. These data also formed part of another study, on yellow fever vaccine responses in identical twins.

Sequenced material: PBMCs. These receptors were collected from a woman aged 18-30 years in good health.

This clonotype was seen more than once but under ten times. The V and J genes are TRBV7-6 and TRBJ2-1; D is possibly TRBD2 (6 bases). Germline V gene sequence: CDR1 SGHVS, CDR2 FNYEAQ. Trimming took 0 bases from V and 6 from J, leaving 9 bases between them. There are 14 residues in the CDR3. CDR3 DNA sequence: TGTGCCAGCAGCTTAGCGCAGGGACTCAATGAGCAGTTCTTC. As protein: CASSLAQGLNEQFF.

This clonotype was observed a handful of times. The chain combines TRBV20-1 with TRBJ2-3; 9 bases map to TRBD2. V shed 3 bases and J 4 bases; nucleotides not matched to a gene: 8. The CDR3 has 15 residues. Germline CDR1 and CDR2: DFQATT and SNEGSKA (reference sequence). The CDR3 sequence is CSASAGGPWADTQYF. The CDR3 DNA sequence: TGCAGTGCTAGTGCGGGGGGGCCTTGGGCAGATACGCAGTATTTT.

In its sample, this clonotype was seen many times. The chain joins TRBV7-8 to TRBJ1-5, with D unclear. The CDR3 length is 14 residues. Per germline, CDR1 SGHVS and CDR2 FQNEAQ. Trimming took off 1 base at V and 2 bases at J, with 6 bases between the two ends. The CDR3 sequence: CASSLEDGNQPQHF. CDR3 coding DNA: TGTGCCAGCAGCTTAGAGGACGGCAATCAGCCCCAGCATTTT.

Ten or more counts support this clonotype. A read error may account for a junction end that differs from germline. This chain links TRBV5-1 with TRBJ1-1; 8 bases are shared with TRBD1. Germline CDR1 is SGHRS and CDR2 is YFSETQ. The CDR3 runs to 14 residues. CDR3 coding DNA: TGTGCCAGCAGTTCGACAGGGGTGAACACTGAAGCTTTCTTT. Translating gives CASSSTGVNTEAFF.

This clonotype occurred a few times. The rearrangement uses TRBV5-1 and TRBJ2-7; D unresolved. CDR3 length: 16 amino acids. CDR1 and CDR2 from the germline V gene are SGHRS and YFSETQ. Trimming removed 2 bases at V and 9 bases at J, with 24 bases between. The CDR3 DNA follows: TGCGCCAGCAGCTTAAGAATGGGCGTTTTATCTGACGGGCAGTACTTC. It specifies CASSLRMGVLSDGQYF.

V usage is TRBV2 and J usage is TRBJ2-3; TRBD1 is a possible D gene (6 bases). Germline loops: CDR1 SNHLY, CDR2 FYNNEI. The CDR3 sequence is 14 residues long. The ends were cut back, 2 bases at V and 3 bases at J, with 9 bases in the middle. The CDR3 region is CASSEQGRTDTQYF. CDR3 bases: TGTGCCAGCAGTGAACAGGGGAGAACAGATACGCAGTATTTT.

This chain joins TRBV7-2 and TRBJ2-5, with 12 bases fitting TRBD2. The germline gives CDR1 SGHTA, CDR2 FQGNSA. The CDR3 contains 17 residues. J was trimmed by 1 base and V by 1 base; bases with no gene match: 4. CDR3 in DNA: TGTGCCAGCAGCTTAGGGCTAGCGGGGGGGATCCAAGAGACCCAGTACTTC. This codes for CASSLGLAGGIQETQYF.

V gene TRBV28 combines with J gene TRBJ2-5; the match to TRBD2 covers 7 bases. This CDR3 spans 15 amino acids. Germline assignment: CDR1 MDHEN and CDR2 SYDVKM. Trimming removed 1 base from V and 2 bases from J; junction bases left unmatched: 4. The CDR3 bases are TGTGCCAGCAGTTTATTATCCGGGGGGCAAGAGACCCAGTACTTC. It translates to CASSLLSGGQETQYF.

Many counts were recorded for this clonotype. V and J are TRBV12-3 or TRBV12-4 and TRBJ1-1; possible D gene TRBD1, 6 bases. The CDR3 contains 16 residues. V shed 6 bases and J shed 0 bases, with 17 bases lying between them. The CDR3 nucleotides are TGTGCCAGCAGGCCGAACAGGGTATCCATGAACACTGAAGCTTTCTTT. It encodes CASRPNRVSMNTEAFF.

The chain employs TRBV5-1 and TRBJ1-4, with 11 bases matching TRBD1. Germline CDR1 SGHRS, CDR2 YFSETQ. Trimming cost V 4 bases and J 7 bases; bases outside gene matches: 9. CDR3 size: 16 residues. This chain's CDR3 is CASSLKPGQGGEKLFF. The CDR3 DNA sequence: TGCGCCAGCAGCCTAAAACCGGGACAGGGGGGTGAAAAACTGTTTTTT.

This chain links TRBV11-1 with TRBJ2-3, with D tentatively TRBD2 (5 bases). Germline V gives CDR1 SGHAT, CDR2 FQDESV (reference sequence). Trimming removed 0 bases at V and 4 bases at J, with 20 bases between. The CDR3 loop spans 18 amino acids. The CDR3 sequence is CASSLAISAPRVADTQYF. CDR3 nucleotide sequence: TGTGCCAGCAGCTTAGCGATTAGCGCCCCGCGGGTCGCAGATACGCAGTATTTT. Using reference TRBV11-1 and TRBJ2-3 for the parts outside the CDR3, the full variable domain is EAEVAQSPRYKITEKSQAVAFWCDPISGHATLYWYRQILGQGPELLVQFQDESVVDDSQLPKDRFSAERLKGVDSTLKIQPAELGDSAMYLCASSLAISAPRVADTQYFGPGTRLTVL.

This clonotype turned up a few times. This chain links TRBV5-5 with TRBJ1-2; tentative D call: TRBD1 (5 bases). V was pared by 2 bases and J by 2 bases, with 10 bases between. The CDR3 extends over 14 amino acids. CDR1 and CDR2 (germline): SGHKS, YYEKEE (reference sequence). This chain's CDR3 is CASSFSPGNYGYTF. In nucleotides, the CDR3 is TGTGCCAGCAGCTTCTCACCAGGGAACTATGGCTACACCTTC.

The chain recombines TRBV4-1 with TRBJ1-2; a weak D match, TRBD1 (5 bases). Germline V gene data show CDR1 as MGHRA and CDR2 as YSYEKL. The CDR3 runs 15 residues. V lost 0 bases and J lost 4, with 12 bases in between. CDR3 in DNA: TGCGCCAGCAGCCAAGACCGGGGGTCGGGCTATGGCTACACCTTC. Its translation is CASSQDRGSGYGYTF.

In its sample, this clonotype was seen a few times. V gene TRBV29-1 combines with J gene TRBJ1-1; D remains unclear. The V end was cut by 6 bases, the J end by 6 bases, with 11 bases between. The germline CDR1 and CDR2 sequences are SQVTM and ANQGSEA. The CDR3 sequence is 11 residues long. The CDR3 loop is CSVISGAEAFF. Written as DNA, the CDR3 is TGCAGCGTAATCTCCGGGGCTGAAGCTTTCTTT. The entire variable domain, with the rest obtained from reference TRBV29-1 and TRBJ1-1, is as follows: SAVISQKPSRDICQRGTSLTIQCQVDSQVTMMFWYRQQPGQSLTLIATANQGSEATYESGFVIDKFPISRPNLTFSTLTVSNMSPEDSSIYLCSVISGAEAFFGQGTRLTVV.

This chain links TRBV20-1 with TRBJ2-7; no firm D call. The CDR3 loop spans 15 amino acids. The V and J ends lost 2 bases and 2 bases respectively, with 16 bases between them. The V gene's germline CDR1 is DFQATT and CDR2 SNEGSKA (reference sequence). The CDR3 here is CSARNPRTPTYEQYF. The CDR3 DNA reads as TGCAGTGCTAGAAACCCCCGAACGCCCACCTACGAGCAGTACTTC.

The chain uses TRBV20-1 and TRBJ2-2, with D possibly being TRBD1 (5 bases). Germline lookup yields CDR1 DFQATT and CDR2 SNEGSKA (reference sequence). The V end lost 0 bases, the J end lost 0 bases, and 14 bases lay between the germline ends. This CDR3 spans 17 amino acids. The CDR3 spells CSARDSRAETNTGELFF. CDR3 sequence (DNA): TGCAGTGCTAGAGATAGCAGGGCGGAGACGAACACCGGGGAGCTGTTTTTT.

V usage is TRBV7-9 and J usage is TRBJ2-1; 8 bases are a match to TRBD2. The V gene end was trimmed by 7 bases and the J gene end by 6 bases; junction bases not matched to a gene: 11. The CDR3 sequence is 15 residues long. CDR1 is SEHNR and CDR2 is FQNEAQ in the germline V gene (reference sequence). In DNA form, the CDR3 reads TGTGCCAGCATAAACACTCCCAGCGGGGGCAATGAGCAGTTCTTC. This sequence encodes CASINTPSGGNEQFF.

There are many counts of this clonotype. V gene TRBV7-2 combines with J gene TRBJ2-3, with a tentative D call TRBD1 (7 bases). The CDR3 extends over 16 amino acids. Germline CDR1 and CDR2: SGHTA and FQGNSA. V lost 2 bases to trimming and J lost 7 bases, with 19 bases between them. The CDR3 region is CASSLNRGGSSHTQYF. CDR3 in DNA: TGTGCCAGCAGCTTAAACAGGGGAGGCTCTTCACATACGCAGTATTTT.

This clonotype occurred many times. This chain joins TRBV3-1 and TRBJ1-2; no reliable D call. The CDR3 has 17 residues. Germline CDR1 and CDR2: LGHDT and YNNKEL (reference sequence). Trimming removed 6 bases at V and 4 bases at J, with 24 bases between. CDR3 region: CASSTWAPSTGIYGYTF. As DNA, the CDR3 is TGTGCCAGCAGTACCTGGGCCCCTTCGACGGGGATCTATGGCTACACCTTC.

The sample holds many counts of this clonotype. This sequence joins TRBV3-1 and TRBJ1-2; D possibly corresponds to TRBD1 (5 bases). Germline lookup yields CDR1 LGHDT and CDR2 YNNKEL (reference sequence). Between the trimmed V and J ends, which lost 4 bases and 2 bases, there was a span of 14 bases. This CDR3 is 15 amino acids long. This chain's CDR3 is CASSRLGGPNYGYTF. The CDR3, as DNA: TGTGCCAGCAGCCGATTGGGGGGACCGAACTATGGCTACACCTTC.

The V call is TRBV7-2, the J call TRBJ1-5, with D tentatively TRBD1 (5 bases). Trimming removed 6 bases at V and 6 bases at J, with 12 bases between. This CDR3 contains 13 residues. Germline V gene data show CDR1 as SGHTA and CDR2 as FQGNSA. CDR3 loop: CASSFGATQPQHF. The CDR3 coding sequence is TGTGCCAGCAGTTTTGGGGCTACTCAGCCCCAGCATTTT.

This chain connects TRBV28 to TRBJ2-1; D is uncertain. V was shortened by 3 bases and J by 10 bases, with 16 bases between the two germline ends. CDR1 and CDR2 (germline): MDHEN, SYDVKM. The CDR3 sequence is 14 residues long. CDR3 DNA: TGTGCCAGCAGTTTCCAGGCTCGTCCCCGAGAGCAGTTCTTC. Amino acids: CASSFQARPREQFF.

In its sample, this clonotype was seen a few times. The chain joins TRBV6-1 to TRBJ2-7; 7 nucleotides agree with TRBD2. The CDR3 extends over 14 amino acids. J was trimmed by 4 bases and V by 7 bases; bases with no gene match: 10. The germline CDR1 and CDR2 sequences are MNHNS and SASEGT. CDR3 in amino acids: CASTPSGASYEQYV. CDR3 in DNA: TGTGCCAGCACGCCTAGCGGAGCTTCATACGAGCAGTACGTC.

This clonotype was seen a handful of times. The rearrangement joins TRBV12-3 or TRBV12-4 to TRBJ1-1; D is uncertain. V gave up 7 bases and J gave up 0 bases, with 15 bases separating them. The CDR3 has 15 residues. CDR3 bases: TGTGCCAGCAACCGTAAGGGATTATTGAACACTGAAGCTTTCTTT. This translates into CASNRKGLLNTEAFF.

This clonotype was counted between two and nine times. V and J are TRBV4-1 and TRBJ2-7, with D tentatively TRBD1 (6 bases). V dropped 0 bases and J dropped 4 bases, with 22 bases sitting between them. Germline CDR1 and CDR2: MGHRA and YSYEKL. The CDR3 extends over 18 amino acids. The CDR3 spells CASSQEGGRGRPGYEQYV. The DNA for the CDR3 is TGCGCCAGCAGCCAAGAAGGTGGCAGGGGAAGGCCCGGTTACGAGCAGTACGTC.

This clonotype has a count of ten or more. The rearrangement joins TRBV12-3 or TRBV12-4 to TRBJ1-2; 8 bases agree with TRBD1. Trimming cost V 1 base and J 7 bases; bases outside gene matches: 5. This CDR3 region has 14 residues. CDR3 nucleotides: TGTGCCAGCAGTTTAGGGACAGGGAGAGGTGGCTACACCTTC. Amino acid sequence: CASSLGTGRGGYTF.

This sequence joins TRBV27 and TRBJ2-1, with a weak D call TRBD1 (5 bases). Germline loops: CDR1 MNHEY, CDR2 SMNVEV (reference sequence). The ends were cut back, 7 bases at V and 9 bases at J, with 13 bases in the middle. This CDR3 region has 12 residues. The CDR3 spells CASIGARFEQFF. The DNA of the CDR3 is TGTGCCAGCATAGGGGCCCGATTTGAGCAGTTCTTC.

This clonotype has ten or more counts. The chain employs TRBV12-3 or TRBV12-4 and TRBJ2-1; D may be TRBD1 (6 bases). V was clipped by 5 bases and J by 1 base, with 12 bases between them. The CDR3 runs 15 residues. The CDR3: CASSNRVGSYNEQFF. The CDR3 coding sequence is TGTGCCAGCAGTAACAGGGTAGGGTCCTACAATGAGCAGTTCTTC.

The V call is TRBV19, the J call TRBJ2-1; 10 nucleotides line up with TRBD2. Germline loops: CDR1 LNHDA, CDR2 SQIVND (reference sequence). The trim removed 3 bases at V and 8 bases at J, leaving 7 bases unmatched. The CDR3 is 15 amino acids. For the CDR3, the DNA is TGTGCCAGTAGTATGGGGACTAGCGCGGGCCATGAGCAGTTCTTC. Protein: CASSMGTSAGHEQFF.

This chain links TRBV7-2 with TRBJ2-5, with a tentative D call TRBD1 (5 bases). CDR3 size: 16 residues. Trimming took 1 base from V and 5 from J, leaving 17 bases between them. The V gene's germline CDR1 is SGHTA and CDR2 FQGNSA. The CDR3 coding sequence is TGTGCCAGCAGCTTAGAGTTAAGGGGCTTGAGGGAGACCCAGTACTTC. Translating gives CASSLELRGLRETQYF.

The V call is TRBV5-6, the J call TRBJ1-4, with 9 bases that match TRBD1. Germline loops: CDR1 SGHDT, CDR2 YYEEEE. The V gene end was trimmed by 3 bases and the J gene end by 8 bases; junction bases not matched to a gene: 11. This CDR3 comprises 16 residues. The chain's CDR3 is CASSWQTGGAGEKLFF. The CDR3 DNA follows: TGTGCCAGCAGCTGGCAAACAGGGGGCGCGGGAGAAAAACTGTTTTTT.

This clonotype was seen a handful of times. This chain links TRBV20-1 with TRBJ2-7; 8 positions match TRBD1. Per the germline V gene, CDR1 is DFQATT and CDR2 is SNEGSKA (reference sequence). There are 15 residues in the CDR3. The V gene end was trimmed by 6 bases and the J gene end by 4 bases; junction bases not matched to a gene: 14. The CDR3 DNA follows: TGCAGTGCGCCCTATCAGGGGGCGAAAAGGTACGAGCAGTACGTC. This encodes CSAPYQGAKRYEQYV.